The 5 T cell receptor beta chains below come from one sample, sequenced in a study of cytomegalovirus exposure and HLA in healthy donors. With 60 Vbeta and 13 Jbeta primers, the PCR was carried out. Sequencing was performed with immunoSEQ multiplex PCR; in TCRdb, only in-frame clones are kept and a portion is missing. The data hold 95,000 to 120,000 clones, with roughly 80% observed a single time. Sequencing was done on a sample of PBMCs. Source of these receptors: a woman under 40 in good health and CMV-seropositive.

J is TRBJ1-5 and V is TRBV18; TRBD1 matches at 7 bases. In germline, CDR1 is KGHSH, CDR2 LQKENI. V was clipped by 6 bases and J by 6 bases; unmatched bases: 8. The CDR3 totals 14 residues. The CDR3 sequence is CASSPNDRVQPQHF. CDR3 DNA: TGTGCCAGCTCCCCGAACGACAGGGTTCAGCCCCAGCATTTT.

The genes are TRBV6-5 and TRBJ2-7, with TRBD1 matching 10 bases. Germline V lookup: CDR1 MNHEY, CDR2 SVGAGI. The V gene end was trimmed by 4 bases and the J gene end by 0 bases; junction bases not matched to a gene: 6. The CDR3 contains 16 residues. The CDR3 DNA is TGTGCCAGCAGTTTAAACCGGGACAGGGGCTCCTACGAGCAGTACTTC. Translated: CASSLNRDRGSYEQYF.

V and J are TRBV6-5 and TRBJ1-1; D perhaps matches TRBD1 (5 bases). The CDR3 sequence is 16 residues long. Germline-derived CDR1 and CDR2 are MNHEY and SVGAGI. Trimming removed 2 bases from V and 5 bases from J, with 18 bases in between. CDR3 protein: CASSYNGWGVITEAFF. The CDR3 DNA sequence: TGTGCCAGCAGTTACAACGGATGGGGGGTGATTACTGAAGCTTTCTTT.

J is TRBJ1-5 and V is TRBV2, with D unclear. Germline V gives CDR1 SNHLY, CDR2 FYNNEI. Trimming removed 7 bases from V and 0 bases from J, with 10 bases in between. This CDR3 has 14 amino acids. CDR3 nucleotide sequence: TGTGCCAGCAAAGAGGGATATAGCAATCAGCCCCAGCATTTT. Translating it yields CASKEGYSNQPQHF.

V is TRBV7-9 and J is TRBJ1-4; D is ambiguous. The CDR3 is 16 residues long. In germline, CDR1 is SEHNR, CDR2 FQNEAQ (reference sequence). Deletions cut 0 bases from V and 8 bases from J, with 16 bases between. CDR3 coding DNA: TGTGCCAGCAGCTTAGCTTTCTCAAACTCAAAGGAAAAACTGTTTTTT. Translating it yields CASSLAFSNSKEKLFF.